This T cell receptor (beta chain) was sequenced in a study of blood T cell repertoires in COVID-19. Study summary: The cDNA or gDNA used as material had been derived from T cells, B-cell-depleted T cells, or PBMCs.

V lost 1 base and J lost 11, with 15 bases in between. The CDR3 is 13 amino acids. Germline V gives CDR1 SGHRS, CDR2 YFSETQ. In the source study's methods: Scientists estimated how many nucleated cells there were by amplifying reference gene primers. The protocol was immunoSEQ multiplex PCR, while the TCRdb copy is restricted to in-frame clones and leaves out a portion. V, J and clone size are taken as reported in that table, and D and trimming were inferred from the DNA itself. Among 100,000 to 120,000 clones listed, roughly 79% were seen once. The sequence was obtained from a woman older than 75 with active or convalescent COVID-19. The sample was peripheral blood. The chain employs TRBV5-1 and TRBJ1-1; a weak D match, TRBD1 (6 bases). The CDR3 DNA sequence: TGCGCCAGCAGCTTGCTGGACAGTCGGCTGGCTTTCTTT. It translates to CASSLLDSRLAFF.